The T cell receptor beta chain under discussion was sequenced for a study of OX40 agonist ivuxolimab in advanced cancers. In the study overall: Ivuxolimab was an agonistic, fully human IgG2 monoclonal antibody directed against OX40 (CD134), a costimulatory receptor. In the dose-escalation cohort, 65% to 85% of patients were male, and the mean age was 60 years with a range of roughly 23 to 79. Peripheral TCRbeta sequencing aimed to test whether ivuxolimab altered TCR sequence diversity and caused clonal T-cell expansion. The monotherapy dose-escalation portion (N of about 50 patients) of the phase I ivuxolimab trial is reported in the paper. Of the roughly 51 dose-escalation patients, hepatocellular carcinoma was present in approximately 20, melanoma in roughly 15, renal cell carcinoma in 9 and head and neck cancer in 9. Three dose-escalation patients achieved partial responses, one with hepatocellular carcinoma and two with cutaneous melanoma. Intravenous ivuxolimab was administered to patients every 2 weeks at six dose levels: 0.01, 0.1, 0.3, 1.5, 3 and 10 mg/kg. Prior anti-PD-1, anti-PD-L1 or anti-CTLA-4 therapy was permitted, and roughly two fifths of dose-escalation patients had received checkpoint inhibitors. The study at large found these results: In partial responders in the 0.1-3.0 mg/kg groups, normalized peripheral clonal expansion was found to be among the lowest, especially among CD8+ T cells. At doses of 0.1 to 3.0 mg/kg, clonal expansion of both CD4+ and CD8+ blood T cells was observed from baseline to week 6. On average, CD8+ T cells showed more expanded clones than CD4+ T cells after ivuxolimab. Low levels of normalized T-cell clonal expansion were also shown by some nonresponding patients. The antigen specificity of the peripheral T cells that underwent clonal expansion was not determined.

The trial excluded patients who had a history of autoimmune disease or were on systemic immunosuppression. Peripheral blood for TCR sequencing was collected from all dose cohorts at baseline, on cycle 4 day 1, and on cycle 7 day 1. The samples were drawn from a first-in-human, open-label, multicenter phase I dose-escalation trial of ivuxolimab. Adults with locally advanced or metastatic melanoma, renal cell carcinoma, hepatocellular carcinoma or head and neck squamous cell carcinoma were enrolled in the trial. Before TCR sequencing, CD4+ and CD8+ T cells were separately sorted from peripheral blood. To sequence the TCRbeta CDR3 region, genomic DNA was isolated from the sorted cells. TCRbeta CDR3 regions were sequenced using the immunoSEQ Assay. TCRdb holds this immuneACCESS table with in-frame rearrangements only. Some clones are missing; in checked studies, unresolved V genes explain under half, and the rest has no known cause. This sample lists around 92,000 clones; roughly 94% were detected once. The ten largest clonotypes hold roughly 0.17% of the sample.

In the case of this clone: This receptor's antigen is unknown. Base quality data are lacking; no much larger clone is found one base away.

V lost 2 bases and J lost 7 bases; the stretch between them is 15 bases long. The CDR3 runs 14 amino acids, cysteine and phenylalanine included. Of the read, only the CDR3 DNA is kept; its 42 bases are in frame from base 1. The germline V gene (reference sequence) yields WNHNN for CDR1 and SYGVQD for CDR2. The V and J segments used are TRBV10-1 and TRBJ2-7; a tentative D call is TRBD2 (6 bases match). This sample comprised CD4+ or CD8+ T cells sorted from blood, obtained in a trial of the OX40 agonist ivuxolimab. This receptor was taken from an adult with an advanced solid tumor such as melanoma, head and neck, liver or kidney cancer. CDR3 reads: CASSERREPREQYF. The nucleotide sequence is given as TGCGCCAGCAGTGAGCGACGGGAGCCGCGGGAGCAGTACTTC.